Below are 4 T cell receptor beta chains sequenced from a single sample in a study of T cell changes during pregnancy in multiple sclerosis. Repertoires were generated with immunoSEQ multiplex PCR, while TCRdb's copy carries only in-frame clones and drops some. The top ten clones hold approximately 6% of a sample with 29,000 or so clones, around 94% of them seen once. The specimen was CD8+ T cells from peripheral blood mononuclear cells, collected before pregnancy. The origin of the receptors is a female donor with multiple sclerosis, enrolled in a pregnancy study.

The J gene is TRBJ2-1, the V gene TRBV7-9; D uncertain. V gave up 7 bases and J gave up 5 bases, with 15 bases separating them. There are 14 residues in the CDR3. CDR1 is SEHNR, CDR2 FQNEAQ, per germline (reference sequence). CDR3 nucleotide sequence: TGTGCCAGCACCTCTAATCGAATGAACAATGAGCAGTTCTTC. Translating it yields CASTSNRMNNEQFF. Supplemented by reference TRBV7-9 and TRBJ2-1, the full variable domain reads DTGVSQNPRHKITKRGQNVTFRCDPISEHNRLYWYRQTLGQGPEFLTYFQNEAQLEKSRLLSDRFSAERPKGSFSTLEIQRTEQGDSAMYLCASTSNRMNNEQFFGPGTRLTVL.

This chain links TRBV4-3 with TRBJ1-2; possible D gene TRBD1, 6 bases. With 3 bases removed from V and 1 base from J, the gap between germline ends came to 15 bases. CDR3 length: 16 amino acids. Germline CDR1 reads LGHNA; CDR2 reads YSLEER. The DNA for the CDR3 is TGCGCCAGCAGCCATGCCAGACAGGCCCGTAACTATGGCTACACCTTC. Translating it yields CASSHARQARNYGYTF.

The chain couples TRBV27 to TRBJ2-1, with 8 bases that match TRBD1. Germline trimming cut 6 bases from V and 5 bases from J; bases unmatched to any gene: 6. From germline, CDR1 is MNHEY and CDR2 SMNVEV (reference sequence). This CDR3 is 14 amino acids long. CDR3 sequence reads: CASRGTGQNNEQFF. The CDR3 region has the DNA TGTGCCAGCAGGGGGACAGGCCAAAACAATGAGCAGTTCTTC.

V gene TRBV4-1 combines with J gene TRBJ2-7; a weak D match, TRBD1 (5 bases). The germline V and J ends were trimmed by 2 bases and 5 bases, with 16 bases remaining between them. The germline CDR1 and CDR2 sequences are MGHRA and YSYEKL. The CDR3 extends over 15 amino acids. The CDR3 coding sequence is TGCGCCAGCAGCCAACTCAGGGTGGGATATCACGAGCAGTACTTC. It specifies CASSQLRVGYHEQYF.